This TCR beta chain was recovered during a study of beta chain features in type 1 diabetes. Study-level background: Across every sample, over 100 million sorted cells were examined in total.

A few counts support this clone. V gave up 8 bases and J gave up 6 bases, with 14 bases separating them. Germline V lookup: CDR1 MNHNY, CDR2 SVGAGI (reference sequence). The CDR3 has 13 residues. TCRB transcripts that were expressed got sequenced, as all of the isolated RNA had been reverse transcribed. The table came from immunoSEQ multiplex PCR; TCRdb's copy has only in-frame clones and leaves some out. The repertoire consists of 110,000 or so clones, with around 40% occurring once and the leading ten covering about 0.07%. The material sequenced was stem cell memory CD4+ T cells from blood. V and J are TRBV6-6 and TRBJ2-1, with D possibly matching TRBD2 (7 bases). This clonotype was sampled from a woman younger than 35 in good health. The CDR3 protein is CASVTGRGNEQFF. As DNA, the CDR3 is TGTGCCAGCGTCACAGGGAGGGGCAATGAGCAGTTCTTC.